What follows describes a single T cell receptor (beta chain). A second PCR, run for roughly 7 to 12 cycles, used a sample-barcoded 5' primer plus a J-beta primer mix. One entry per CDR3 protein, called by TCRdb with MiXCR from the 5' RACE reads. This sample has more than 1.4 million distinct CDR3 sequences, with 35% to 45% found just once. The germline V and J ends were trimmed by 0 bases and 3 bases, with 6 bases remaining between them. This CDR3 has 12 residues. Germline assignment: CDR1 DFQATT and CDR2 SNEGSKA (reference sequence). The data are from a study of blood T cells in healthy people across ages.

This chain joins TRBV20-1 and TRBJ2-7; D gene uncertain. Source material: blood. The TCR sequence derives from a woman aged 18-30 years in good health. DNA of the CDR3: TGCAGTGCTAGAGACAACAGCTACGAGCAGTACTTC. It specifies CSARDNSYEQYF.